This entry lists 9 T cell receptor beta chains sequenced from one sample in a study of shared clonotypes between healthy human individuals. This table comes from immunoSEQ multiplex PCR, and its TCRdb copy is limited to in-frame clones, with some not included. The data show fewer than 2.5 million clones, roughly 93% seen once. The sequenced sample was naive CD4+ T cells from PBMCs. Described subset: CD45RA+ positively selected. The receptor source for this set is a man aged 18 to 29 in good health. Some clones in this sample may be carry-over from other donors' samples.

CDR3 residues: CASTSPGETQYF. CDR3 DNA: TGTGCCAGCACCTCCCCCGGGGAGACCCAGTACTTC. The chain has TRBV6-5 and TRBJ2-5; no clear D gene. Germline V gene sequence: CDR1 MNHEY, CDR2 SVGAGI. The CDR3 contains 12 residues. V lost 7 bases to trimming and J lost 5 bases, with 11 bases between them.

The rearrangement joins TRBV12-5 to TRBJ2-2, with TRBD1 matching over 9 bases. Germline V gives CDR1 LGHNT, CDR2 FRNRAP. The CDR3 totals 17 residues. Germline trimming cut 0 bases from V and 4 bases from J; bases unmatched to any gene: 6. CDR3 DNA sequence: TGTGCTAGTGGTTTGGTACTAGGACAGGGGTTCACCGGGGAGCTGTTTTTT. As protein: CASGLVLGQGFTGELFF.

For this clone: Other DNA variants within this sample encode the same CDR3. The chain is built from TRBV14 and TRBJ2-1, with D unresolved. The V gene's germline CDR1 is SGHDN and CDR2 FVKESK. With 4 bases removed from V and 4 bases from J, the gap between germline ends came to 8 bases. The CDR3 is 13 residues long. The DNA of the CDR3 is TGTGCCAGCAGCCCCCGGGCTTACAATGAGCAGTTCTTC. It specifies CASSPRAYNEQFF.

V usage is TRBV19 and J usage is TRBJ2-7; D not resolved. Germline CDR1 reads LNHDA; CDR2 reads SQIVND (reference sequence). CDR3 size: 11 residues. Trimming stripped 4 bases from V and 7 bases from J, with 8 bases between. The CDR3 sequence is CASSNANEQYF. The DNA for the CDR3 is TGTGCCAGTAGTAATGCAAATGAGCAGTACTTC.

The chain carries TRBV11-2 and TRBJ1-2; D is possibly TRBD1 (6 bases). Germline V CDR1 and CDR2: SGHAT, FQNNGV. V gave up 3 bases and J gave up 8 bases, with 16 bases separating them. This CDR3 has 14 amino acids. The CDR3, as DNA: TGTGCCAGCAGCTTTGATAACAGGGTTGTCGGCTACACCTTC. The encoded protein is CASSFDNRVVGYTF.

This chain uses TRBV15 with TRBJ1-3; D call uncertain. This CDR3 is built from 17 residues. The ends were cut back, 1 base at V and 1 base at J, with 14 bases in the middle. Germline V lookup: CDR1 LNHNV, CDR2 YYDKDF (reference sequence). The CDR3 loop is CATSRATEGGSGNTIYF. The CDR3 DNA reads TGTGCCACCAGCAGAGCGACGGAAGGAGGTTCTGGAAACACCATATATTTT. Looking up the rest from reference TRBV15 and TRBJ1-3 gives the full variable domain: DAMVIQNPRYQVTQFGKPVTLSCSQTLNHNVMYWYQQKSSQAPKLLFHYYDKDFNNEADTPDNFQSRRPNTSFCFLDIRSPGLGDTAMYLCATSRATEGGSGNTIYFGEGSWLTVV.

This chain links TRBV6-5 with TRBJ1-5; D is undetermined. The CDR3 totals 13 residues. V lost 2 bases to trimming and J lost 4 bases, with 6 bases between them. CDR1 MNHEY and CDR2 SVGAGI come from the germline V gene. The CDR3 nucleotides read TGTGCCAGCAGTTACGGTTTTAATCAGCCCCAGCATTTT. As protein: CASSYGFNQPQHF.

The J gene is TRBJ2-1, the V gene TRBV5-1; TRBD1 is a possible D gene (6 bases). V lost 4 bases and J 2 bases, leaving 13 bases between the germline ends. The CDR3 totals 15 residues. The germline V gene has CDR1 SGHRS and CDR2 YFSETQ. The CDR3 DNA is TGCGCCAGCAGCCCCCGACAGGCAACCTACAATGAGCAGTTCTTC. It translates to CASSPRQATYNEQFF.

The CDR3 reads CASRKDSKTGELFF. The CDR3 bases are TGTGCCAGCCGGAAGGACAGCAAGACCGGGGAGCTGTTTTTT. This sequence joins TRBV5-4 and TRBJ2-2, with D possibly matching TRBD1 (6 bases). The length of the CDR3 is 14 residues. The germline gives CDR1 SGHNT, CDR2 YYREEE (reference sequence). V was cut by 7 bases and J by 5 bases, with 15 bases left in between.